These 5 T cell receptor beta chains originate from one sample sequenced in a study of Tregs in tolerant kidney transplant recipients. The data were produced by immunoSEQ multiplex PCR, yet TCRdb's version contains in-frame clones alone and is incomplete. The sample holds around 63,000 clones, over 75% seen once. The starting material was Tregs from blood, obtained before the transplant. These receptors came from a human donor who received a combined kidney and bone marrow transplant.

This rearrangement joins TRBV5-1 to TRBJ2-7; tentative D call: TRBD2 (5 bases). Germline V lookup: CDR1 SGHRS, CDR2 YFSETQ. V was pared by 0 bases and J by 3 bases, with 7 bases between. This CDR3 has 13 amino acids. As DNA, the CDR3 is TGCGCCAGCAGCTTGGTCGGGGACTACGAGCAGTACTTC. The encoded protein is CASSLVGDYEQYF.

This clone has only a few counts. The V gene is TRBV7-9, the J gene TRBJ2-1; tentative D call: TRBD1 (5 bases). Germline CDR1 is SEHNR and CDR2 is FQNEAQ (reference sequence). This CDR3 has 16 amino acids. V was clipped by 3 bases and J by 5 bases, with 17 bases between them. The CDR3, as DNA: TGTGCCAGCAGCTTGCTTGTCACAGGCAGCGACAATGAGCAGTTCTTC. Protein: CASSLLVTGSDNEQFF.

This clone is classed as medium-sized. V and J are TRBV4-1 and TRBJ1-1; 7 bases align to TRBD1. Germline V gene lookup returns CDR1 MGHRA and CDR2 YSYEKL. V dropped 1 base and J dropped 11; count of bases not matched to a gene: 10. This CDR3 contains 14 residues. CDR3 sequence reads: CASSQGGGTVRAFF. The CDR3 nucleotides read TGCGCCAGCAGCCAAGGAGGAGGGACAGTGCGGGCTTTCTTT.

The gene calls are TRBV7-2 and TRBJ2-5; TRBD2 aligns across 9 bases. The J call is in doubt because the DNA end fits TRBJ2-7 better. This CDR3 spans 15 amino acids. Germline V gene sequence: CDR1 SGHTA, CDR2 FQGNSA. Here the CDR3 reads CASSLVASGAYEQYF. As DNA, the CDR3 is TGTGCCAGCAGCTTAGTCGCTAGCGGGGCTTACGAGCAGTACTTC.

This chain joins TRBV5-1 and TRBJ1-3; TRBD1 matches at 8 bases. The V gene end was trimmed by 7 bases and the J gene end by 2 bases; junction bases not matched to a gene: 5. The germline gives CDR1 SGHRS, CDR2 YFSETQ. The CDR3 runs 14 residues. The CDR3, as DNA: TGCGCCAGCTCCTTACAGGGGGCTGGAAACACCATATATTTT. Encoded protein: CASSLQGAGNTIYF. The full variable domain, in which reference TRBV5-1 and TRBJ1-3 provide the parts outside the CDR3, is KAGVTQTPRYLIKTRGQQVTLSCSPISGHRSVSWYQQTPGQGLQFLFEYFSETQRNKGNFPGRFSGRQFSNSRSEMNVSTLELGDSALYLCASSLQGAGNTIYFGEGSWLTVV.